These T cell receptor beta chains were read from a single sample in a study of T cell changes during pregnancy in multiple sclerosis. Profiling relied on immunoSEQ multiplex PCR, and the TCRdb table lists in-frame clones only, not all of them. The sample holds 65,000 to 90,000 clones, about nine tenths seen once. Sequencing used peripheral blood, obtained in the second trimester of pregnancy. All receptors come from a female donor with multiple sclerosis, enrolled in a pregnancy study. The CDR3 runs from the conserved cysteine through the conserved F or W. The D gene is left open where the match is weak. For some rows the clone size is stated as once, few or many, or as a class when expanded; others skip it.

TGTGCCAGCAGTTTGGAGGGACAGGGCGTTCTTACAAATAATTCACCCCTCCACTTT | CASSLEGQGVLTNNSPLHF | TRBJ1-6 | TRBD1 | . | TRBV28
TGTGCCAGCAGCTTCACTAGCGGAGACCACTTTTCCCACGAGCAGTACTTC | CASSFTSGDHFSHEQYF | TRBJ2-7 | TRBD2 | . | TRBV7-6
TGCAGCGTTGTAGCCGACAGGGCCTACGAGCAGTACTTC | CSVVADRAYEQYF | TRBJ2-7 | TRBD1 | once | TRBV29-1
TGCGCCAGCAGCTCGCTACAGGGATTGAACACTGAAGCTTTCTTT | CASSSLQGLNTEAFF | TRBJ1-1 | . | . | TRBV5-1
TGTGCCATCAGTGAGCCCTCGAACACTGAAGCTTTCTTT | CAISEPSNTEAFF | TRBJ1-1 | . | . | TRBV10-3
TGTGCCAGCCAGTATACGGGGGACTATGGCTACACCTTC | CASQYTGDYGYTF | TRBJ1-2 | . | . | TRBV6-6
TGTGCCAGCACCCCCGGCAGGGCGACCGATTGGACCCAGTACTTC | CASTPGRATDWTQYF | TRBJ2-5 | . | . | TRBV6-5
TGCGCCAGCAGCCCCCTAGCGGGGGCCTCCCAAGAGACCCAGTACTTC | CASSPLAGASQETQYF | TRBJ2-5 | TRBD2 | . | TRBV4-1
TGTGCCAGCAGCTTAAGGGGCTGGCGGGGAGAAGGTTCAGATCAGCCCCAGCATTTT | CASSLRGWRGEGSDQPQHF | TRBJ1-5 | . | . | TRBV27
TGTGCCAGCAGCAAGACAGTTCCGGACACCGGGGAGCTGTTTTTT | CASSKTVPDTGELFF | TRBJ2-2 | . | . | TRBV7-2
TGTGCCAGAAGCGGGACTAGCGGGAGCACCGGGGAGCTGTTTTTT | CARSGTSGSTGELFF | TRBJ2-2 | TRBD2 | . | TRBV5-3
TGTGCCAGCTCACCAAAGAGACTAGCGGGGTCGAACACCGGGGAGCTGTTTTTT | CASSPKRLAGSNTGELFF | TRBJ2-2 | TRBD2 | . | TRBV18
TGTGCCAGCAGTCCAGGAACGCTTGGCCAAAGCGAGCAGTACTTC | CASSPGTLGQSEQYF | TRBJ2-7 | . | few | TRBV9
TGTGCCAGCAGCTTAGTAACCGGGGAGCTGTTTTTT | CASSLVTGELFF | TRBJ2-2 | . | few | TRBV7-9
TGTGCCAGCAGCTTCCGTCTAGGGGGCCTAGATGGCTACACCTTC | CASSFRLGGLDGYTF | TRBJ1-2 | TRBD1 | . | TRBV11-3